The present TCR beta chain was sequenced within a study of T cells in Graves' hyperthyroidism and ophthalmopathy. Any patient presenting with uncontrolled infection, other autoimmune disease, pregnancy or lactation was left out. Fresh peripheral blood, roughly 9.8 ml of it, supplied the PBMCs. The V gene lost 1 base and the J gene lost 0 bases, with 13 bases spanning the gap. The germline gives CDR1 LGHDT, CDR2 YNNKEL (reference sequence). The CDR3 contains 16 residues. Study results and limitations: Most thyroid-expanded clonotypes above 0.001 were also found in blood.

RNA transcripts yielded amplified TCR beta CDR3 regions. The HTBI set primed first-round TCR CDR3 RT-PCR. Using its own MiXCR run on the multiplex PCR reads, TCRdb lists one record per CDR3 protein. The repertoire holds over 200,000 distinct CDR3 sequences, with approximately 15% as singletons. This clonotype occurred many times. Its matching antigen is unknown. The genes are TRBV3-1 and TRBJ2-7; weak D call: TRBD2 (5 bases). This sequence was found in a woman between 40 and 50 years old with Graves' hyperthyroidism that later progressed to Graves' ophthalmopathy. The sequenced material came from blood. In nucleotides, the CDR3 is TGTGCCAGCAGCCAAGGAGAGCGGCTGAGCTCCTACGAGCAGTACTTC. This sequence encodes CASSQGERLSSYEQYF.